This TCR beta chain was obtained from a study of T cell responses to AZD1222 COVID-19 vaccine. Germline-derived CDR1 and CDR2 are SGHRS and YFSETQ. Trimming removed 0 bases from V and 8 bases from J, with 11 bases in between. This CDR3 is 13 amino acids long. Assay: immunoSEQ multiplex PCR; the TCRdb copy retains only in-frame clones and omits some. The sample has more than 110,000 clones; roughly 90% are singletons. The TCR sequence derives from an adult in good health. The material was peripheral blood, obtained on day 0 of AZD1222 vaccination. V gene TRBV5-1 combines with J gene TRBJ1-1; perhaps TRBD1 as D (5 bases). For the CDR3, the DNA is TGCGCCAGCAGCTTGGCCTGGGAGGGGGAAGCTTTCTTT. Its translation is CASSLAWEGEAFF.